This T cell receptor beta chain comes out of a study of naive and memory T cell subsets. Study-level points and caveats: Over 85% of naive TCR sequences appeared only once, unlike memory subsets.

This CDR3 region has 15 residues. V was shortened by 6 bases and J by 1 base, with 15 bases between the two germline ends. Germline values: CDR1 SGHRS, CDR2 YFSETQ. A few counts support this clonotype. The antigen is not known. Alpha and beta libraries were amplified separately from the second PCR onward. An equimolar mix of two oligonucleotides served as the beta constant-region primer for TRBC1 and TRBC2. Via MiXCR, TCRdb re-called the UMI-ligation and nested PCR reads, giving one row per CDR3 protein. The table records approximately 85,000 distinct CDR3 sequences, about 6.5% of them present only once.

Sequenced sample: central memory CD4+ T cells from blood. The chain is built from TRBV5-1 and TRBJ2-3, with TRBD2 as a possible D gene (6 bases). The sequence came from a human donor in good health. The CDR3 nucleotides read TGCGCCAGCAAAGGTTTTGGCGGGGGCACAGATACGCAGTATTTT. Amino acids: CASKGFGGGTDTQYF.